One and the same sample provided the 30 T cell receptor beta chains below, sequenced in a study of T cell responses to AZD1222 COVID-19 vaccine. Libraries were prepared by immunoSEQ multiplex PCR; TCRdb keeps only in-frame clonotypes and omits some of them. The sample shows fewer than 120,000 clones, around 89% of them seen only once. The sample here was peripheral blood, taken on day 0 of AZD1222 vaccination. The receptors were gathered from an adult in good health.

The V gene is TRBV18, the J gene TRBJ2-2; 7 positions agree with TRBD1. The ends lost 5 bases at V and 0 bases at J; junction bases unmatched: 9. This CDR3 is built from 17 residues. CDR1 is KGHSH, CDR2 LQKENI, per germline. The CDR3, as DNA: TGTGCCAGCTCAACCAGGGGGTGGCAGCCGAACACCGGGGAGCTGTTTTTT. This gives the protein CASSTRGWQPNTGELFF.

The V gene is TRBV5-1, the J gene TRBJ1-1; 10 nucleotides line up with TRBD1. Trimming at V came to 7 bases and at J to 4 bases, leaving 7 bases not matched to a gene. This CDR3 has 14 amino acids. CDR1 is SGHRS, CDR2 YFSETQ, per germline. Here the CDR3 reads CASRQGADGTEAFF. The CDR3, as DNA: TGCGCCAGCCGACAGGGGGCGGATGGCACTGAAGCTTTCTTT.

The chain employs TRBV18 and TRBJ1-6; TRBD1 might be the D (6 bases). The germline V and J ends were trimmed by 2 bases and 6 bases, with 11 bases remaining between them. This CDR3 spans 15 amino acids. Germline V gene lookup returns CDR1 KGHSH and CDR2 LQKENI. In nucleotides, the CDR3 is TGTGCCAGCTCACCAGAGGGGGGGCGTAATTCACCCCTCCACTTT. The encoded protein is CASSPEGGRNSPLHF.

This CDR3 is CASSSRHYEQYF. For the CDR3, the DNA is TGTGCCAGCAGCTCGCGCCACTACGAGCAGTACTTC. V gene TRBV7-9 combines with J gene TRBJ2-7; D gene ambiguous. The CDR3 is made up of 12 amino acids. V was clipped by 4 bases and J by 3 bases, with 7 bases between them. Germline CDR1 and CDR2: SEHNR and FQNEAQ (reference sequence).

The chain is built from TRBV6-5 and TRBJ2-1, with TRBD2 matching 10 bases. With 6 bases clipped from V and 5 bases from J, the junction kept 4 bases outside the gene matches. CDR1 and CDR2 (germline): MNHEY, SVGAGI. This CDR3 has 14 residues. The DNA of the CDR3 is TGTGCCAGCAGACTAGCGGGGAGAGACAATGAGCAGTTCTTC. It translates to CASRLAGRDNEQFF.

The chain is built from TRBV7-9 and TRBJ2-7; D assignment may be TRBD1 or TRBD2 (5 bases each). Germline-derived CDR1 and CDR2 are SEHNR and FQNEAQ (reference sequence). There are 15 residues in the CDR3. V was shortened by 3 bases and J by 7 bases, with 19 bases between the two germline ends. DNA of the CDR3: TGTGCCAGCAGCTTGGTGGGACCTACAATGGAGGAGCAGTACTTC. Protein product: CASSLVGPTMEEQYF.

The chain carries TRBV27 and TRBJ1-1; TRBD1 is a possible D gene (6 bases). Germline lookup yields CDR1 MNHEY and CDR2 SMNVEV (reference sequence). CDR3 length: 14 residues. Trimming left V 5 bases short and J 4 bases short, with 14 bases between. CDR3 DNA: TGTGCCAGCAGTCCCCAAGGGGGGGTCACTGAAGCTTTCTTT. This gives the protein CASSPQGGVTEAFF.

The chain recombines TRBV5-1 with TRBJ1-1; D not resolved. The CDR3 sequence is 12 residues long. Germline V gene data show CDR1 as SGHRS and CDR2 as YFSETQ. V lost 3 bases, J lost 6 bases, and 9 bases lay in between. For the CDR3, the DNA is TGCGCCAGCAGCTCGGACCGTTCTGAAGCTTTCTTT. As protein: CASSSDRSEAFF.

The chain couples TRBV6-2 or TRBV6-3 to TRBJ1-1; unclear D gene. CDR1 is MNHEY and CDR2 is SVGEGT in the germline V gene. The CDR3 sequence is 12 residues long. Trimming shortened V by 2 bases and J by 8 bases, and 9 bases separated the two germline ends. The CDR3 DNA reads TGTGCCAGCAGTTACACGGGCCGGGAAGCTTTCTTT. Protein product: CASSYTGREAFF.

This clone was observed a handful of times. The V gene is TRBV12-3 or TRBV12-4, the J gene TRBJ1-6, with D perhaps matching TRBD1 (5 bases). The V end was cut by 7 bases, the J end by 10 bases, with 11 bases between. The CDR3 is 12 amino acids. DNA of the CDR3: TGTGCCAGCACCCCGGGGGGGTCACCCCTCCACTTT. Translated: CASTPGGSPLHF.

The chain employs TRBV3-1 (or the pseudogene TRBV3-2) and TRBJ1-5; D is ambiguous. This CDR3 has 14 residues. Looked up from germline, CDR1 is LGHDT and CDR2 is YNNKEL (reference sequence). V was trimmed by 1 base and J by 2 bases, leaving 6 bases between them. Here the CDR3 reads CASSQVSGNQPQHF. The CDR3 DNA sequence: TGTGCCAGCAGCCAAGTGTCTGGCAATCAGCCCCAGCATTTT.

J is TRBJ2-5 and V is TRBV7-8; 13 bases are shared with TRBD2. Looked up from germline, CDR1 is SGHVS and CDR2 is FQNEAQ. After removal of 3 bases from V and 3 bases from J, the junction contained 10 bases not matched to a gene. The CDR3 covers 18 residues. This CDR3 is CASSLGTSGNWLEETQYF. The CDR3 DNA follows: TGTGCCAGCAGCTTGGGGACTAGCGGGAATTGGCTGGAAGAGACCCAGTACTTC.

The genes are TRBV29-1 and TRBJ1-1, with D maybe TRBD1 (6 bases). Germline CDR1 and CDR2: SQVTM and ANQGSEA. The CDR3 extends over 15 amino acids. Trimming removed 6 bases from V and 0 bases from J, with 17 bases in between. The CDR3 DNA is TGCAGCGTAAAAAGGCGTGGGGACATGAACACTGAAGCTTTCTTT. Translated: CSVKRRGDMNTEAFF.

The chain uses TRBV18 and TRBJ1-1; no firm D call. V lost 0 bases and J 1 base, leaving 6 bases between the germline ends. CDR1 is KGHSH and CDR2 is LQKENI in the germline V gene. The CDR3 has 14 residues. CDR3 sequence: CASSPPVSNTEAFF. CDR3 DNA sequence: TGTGCCAGCTCACCACCGGTGTCGAACACTGAAGCTTTCTTT.

This clone occurred a few times. This chain connects TRBV7-9 to TRBJ2-1; tentatively, D is TRBD2 (6 bases). CDR1 is SEHNR and CDR2 is FQNEAQ in the germline V gene (reference sequence). The CDR3 extends over 14 amino acids. V was cut by 4 bases and J by 8 bases, with 15 bases left in between. The CDR3 loop is CASSSARLEYEQFF. The CDR3 DNA follows: TGTGCCAGCAGCTCAGCCCGACTAGAGTATGAGCAGTTCTTC.

The rearrangement joins TRBV4-1 to TRBJ1-3; 7 bases map to TRBD1. Germline lookup yields CDR1 MGHRA and CDR2 YSYEKL. With 2 bases clipped from V and 4 bases from J, the junction kept 5 bases outside the gene matches. CDR3 length: 15 amino acids. The CDR3 sequence: CASSQRDREGNTIYF. The CDR3 DNA is TGCGCCAGCAGCCAACGCGACAGGGAAGGAAACACCATATATTTT.

In nucleotides, the CDR3 is TGTGCCTGGACCCGCACGGTGGAGGGGGGCTATGGCTACACCTTC. It is translated as CAWTRTVEGGYGYTF. This sequence joins TRBV30 and TRBJ1-2, with D possibly matching TRBD1 (6 bases). CDR3 length equals 15 residues. Germline V gene lookup returns CDR1 GTSNPN and CDR2 SVGIG (reference sequence). V was clipped by 4 bases and J by 4 bases, with 19 bases between them.

V gene TRBV6-5 combines with J gene TRBJ1-2; D is perhaps TRBD1 (5 bases). The CDR3 consists of 13 residues. V was trimmed by 5 bases and J by 4 bases, leaving 11 bases between them. In germline, CDR1 is MNHEY, CDR2 SVGAGI. The CDR3 is CASSTGQLYGYTF. As DNA, the CDR3 is TGTGCCAGCAGTACCGGACAACTCTATGGCTACACCTTC.

This clone was seen only once. DNA of the CDR3: TGTGCCAGCAGTATAGGTTGGAGCTATGGCTACACCTTC. Translating gives CASSIGWSYGYTF. The V and J genes are TRBV12-3 or TRBV12-4 and TRBJ1-2; D is ambiguous. V lost 5 bases to trimming and J lost 4 bases, with 11 bases between them. This CDR3 has 13 residues.

The chain recombines TRBV5-8 with TRBJ1-5; D possibly corresponds to TRBD1 (5 bases). Germline CDR1 and CDR2: SGHTS and YDEGEE. The CDR3 contains 16 residues. Trimming removed 0 bases from V and 4 bases from J, with 14 bases in between. CDR3 protein: CASSLVLRVSNQPQHF. For the CDR3, the DNA is TGTGCCAGCAGCTTGGTTCTCAGGGTTTCTAATCAGCCCCAGCATTTT.

The chain carries TRBV3-1 (or the pseudogene TRBV3-2) and TRBJ1-2, with no clear D. Germline lookup yields CDR1 LGHDT and CDR2 YNNKEL (reference sequence). The CDR3 spans 12 residues. The V end lost 5 bases, the J end lost 8 bases, and 12 bases lay between the germline ends. This chain's CDR3 is CASSSEVRGYTF. CDR3 nucleotides: TGTGCCAGCAGCTCAGAGGTACGAGGCTACACCTTC.

This chain connects TRBV5-1 to TRBJ2-7; perhaps TRBD2 as D (5 bases). The ends were cut back, 0 bases at V and 1 base at J, with 11 bases in the middle. Germline V gene data show CDR1 as SGHRS and CDR2 as YFSETQ. The CDR3 runs to 15 residues. Written as DNA, the CDR3 is TGCGCCAGCAGCTTGGGAGGGCCCGGGTCCTACGAGCAGTACTTC. Translated: CASSLGGPGSYEQYF.

The chain employs TRBV3-1 (or the pseudogene TRBV3-2) and TRBJ1-6; 7 bases are a match to TRBD1. The junction had 9 bases not matched to a gene; V was cut back by 4 bases and J by 0 bases. Germline assignment: CDR1 LGHDT and CDR2 YNNKEL (reference sequence). The length of the CDR3 is 18 residues. The CDR3 here is CASSLRQGRLSYNSPLHF. CDR3 nucleotides: TGTGCCAGCAGCCTCCGACAGGGACGTCTCTCCTATAATTCACCCCTCCACTTT.

The rearrangement uses TRBV30 and TRBJ2-7, with D possibly matching TRBD2 (6 bases). There are 12 residues in the CDR3. Between the trimmed V and J ends, which lost 8 bases and 2 bases, there was a span of 13 bases. Looked up from germline, CDR1 is GTSNPN and CDR2 is SVGIG (reference sequence). This chain's CDR3 is CAGGSGTYEQYF. The CDR3 DNA follows: TGTGCCGGTGGTAGCGGAACCTACGAGCAGTACTTC.

The V and J genes are TRBV19 and TRBJ1-1; D unresolved. The CDR3 is 12 residues long. Trimming took 3 bases from V and 2 from J, leaving 4 bases between them. The germline CDR1 and CDR2 sequences are LNHDA and SQIVND (reference sequence). As DNA, the CDR3 is TGTGCCAGTAGTATTTATAACACTGAAGCTTTCTTT. Translation gives CASSIYNTEAFF.

V gene TRBV13 combines with J gene TRBJ2-1; no definite D call. CDR1 PRHDT and CDR2 FYEKMQ come from the germline V gene (reference sequence). V lost 5 bases and J lost 0, with 14 bases in between. The CDR3 runs 16 residues. The CDR3 DNA is TGTGCCAGCAGCGCCGATTCGAGGAGCTCCTACAATGAGCAGTTCTTC. This translates into CASSADSRSSYNEQFF. Drawing the rest from reference TRBV13 and TRBJ2-1, the complete variable domain is AAGVIQSPRHLIKEKRETATLKCYPIPRHDTVYWYQQGPGQDPQFLISFYEKMQSDKGSIPDRFSAQQFSDYHSELNMSSLELGDSALYFCASSADSRSSYNEQFFGPGTRLTVL.

This clone was recorded once. The CDR3 loop is CASSHQNQPQHF. The CDR3 DNA sequence: TGCGCCAGCAGCCATCAGAATCAGCCCCAGCATTTT. V is TRBV4-1 and J is TRBJ1-5; D remains ambiguous. The CDR3 is made up of 12 amino acids. V lost 3 bases and J lost 4, with 4 bases in between. Per germline, CDR1 MGHRA and CDR2 YSYEKL.

Only a few counts were recorded for this clone. The genes are TRBV7-9 and TRBJ1-1; D gene unclear. Trimming removed 4 bases from V and 1 base from J, with 10 bases in between. The germline V gene has CDR1 SEHNR and CDR2 FQNEAQ (reference sequence). This CDR3 contains 14 residues. The CDR3 sequence is CASSSYAGNTEAFF. CDR3 nucleotide sequence: TGTGCCAGCAGCTCCTATGCAGGGAACACTGAAGCTTTCTTT.

The J gene is TRBJ1-1, the V gene TRBV5-4; D call uncertain. This CDR3 is built from 15 residues. V lost 0 bases and J 1 base, leaving 10 bases between the germline ends. Germline CDR1 reads SGHNT; CDR2 reads YYREEE (reference sequence). The CDR3 here is CASSLGAGPNTEAFF. The CDR3 DNA reads TGTGCCAGCAGCTTGGGGGCGGGCCCGAACACTGAAGCTTTCTTT.

V is TRBV15 and J is TRBJ2-1; 8 bases fit TRBD1. CDR3 length: 15 residues. CDR1 LNHNV and CDR2 YYDKDF come from the germline V gene (reference sequence). The junction had 8 bases not matched to a gene; V was cut back by 0 bases and J by 10 bases. The CDR3 loop reads CATSRDRQGAGEQFF. The CDR3, as DNA: TGTGCCACCAGCAGAGATCGGCAGGGGGCGGGCGAGCAGTTCTTC.